The rows below give T cell receptor beta chains drawn from one sample of a study of cytomegalovirus exposure and HLA in healthy donors. Produced via immunoSEQ multiplex PCR; TCRdb's table is partial and in-frame only. The table has hundreds of thousands of clones, approximately 90% seen once. Sequenced sample: PBMCs. The receptors were sampled from a woman younger than 35 in good health and CMV-seronegative. The CDR3 runs from the conserved cysteine through the conserved F or W. A D gene is named only where the DNA matches it firmly. Some rows have no size entry. The others give once, few or many, or a class for an expanded clone.

TRBD1,TRBV27,NA,TRBJ2-2,TGTGCCAGCAGAGCTCACCGGACAGGCTATTTACCAACCGGGGAGCTGTTTTTT,CASRAHRTGYLPTGELFF
TRBD2,TRBV27,NA,TRBJ2-3,TGTGCCAGCAGTTCCTTAGCGGGAGTAGGTACGCAGTATTTT,CASSSLAGVGTQYF
TRBD2,TRBV29-1,NA,TRBJ2-7,TGCAGCGTTGAAAGGGCGGGAGACGGTCCCTACGAGCAGTACTTC,CSVERAGDGPYEQYF
TRBD1,TRBV28,NA,TRBJ2-7,TGTGCCAGCAGAGGGGGACAGCCCTTCTACGAGCAGTACTTC,CASRGGQPFYEQYF
NA,TRBV30,NA,TRBJ1-1,TGTGCCTGGAGTGGGGGGGGATACACTGAAGCTTTCTTT,CAWSGGGYTEAFF
NA,TRBV30,NA,TRBJ1-5,TGTGCCTGGAGTGTAGGGGGAGGGGTAGGGCAGCCCCAGCATTTT,CAWSVGGGVGQPQHF
TRBD1,TRBV29-1,once,TRBJ2-1,TGCAGCGTTGAGGGTAGGGGGCGGTCGCAGTTCTTC,CSVEGRGRSQFF
NA,TRBV7-9,NA,TRBJ2-7,TGTGCCAGCAGCTTAGCCCCGGTATCTTACGAGCAGTACTTC,CASSLAPVSYEQYF
TRBD1,TRBV5-1,NA,TRBJ1-5,TGCGCCAGCAGCCCGGACAGGAGCAGGACCGGTCAGCCCCAGCATTTT,CASSPDRSRTGQPQHF
NA,TRBV30,NA,TRBJ2-6,TGTGCCTGGAGTGCCCAGACTGGGGCCAACGTCCTGACTTTC,CAWSAQTGANVLTF
TRBD1,TRBV6-1,NA,TRBJ2-1,TGTGCCAGCAGATCAGGACAGGGGGGGTACAATGAGCAGTTCTTC,CASRSGQGGYNEQFF
NA,TRBV30,NA,TRBJ1-2,TGTGCCTGGAGCCCGGGACAAGTATTCTATGGCTACACCTTC,CAWSPGQVFYGYTF
TRBD1,TRBV28,NA,TRBJ1-5,TGTGCCAGCAGTTTATCGTCGGGGTTCACAGGGGACCAGCCCCAGCATTTT,CASSLSSGFTGDQPQHF
TRBD1,TRBV28,few,TRBJ1-1,TGTGCCAGCAGTGAGGAGACAGGGGGGCGGTCGTATGCTTTCTTT,CASSEETGGRSYAFF
TRBD1,TRBV7-9,NA,TRBJ1-4,TGTGCCAGCAGCTACAAGACAGGGGGCATAATCGGAACTAATGAAAAACTGTTTTTT,CASSYKTGGIIGTNEKLFF
NA,TRBV15,NA,TRBJ2-2,TGTGCCACCAGCAGTGCTGAGCGGAGGACCGGGGAGCTGTTTTTT,CATSSAERRTGELFF
TRBD2,TRBV7-9,NA,TRBJ2-5,TGTGCCAGCAGCTTTTTACTAGCGGGAGGAGAGACCCAGTACTTC,CASSFLLAGGETQYF
NA,TRBV30,once,TRBJ1-5,TGTGCCTGGAGTCCAACGCGGGGGGGGCGGACCCAGCATTTT,CAWSPTRGGRTQHF
TRBD2,TRBV27,few,TRBJ2-5,TGTGCCAGCAGTTTACTAGCGGGAGGAGAGACCCAGTACTTC,CASSLLAGGETQYF
NA,TRBV28,NA,TRBJ1-1,TGTGCCAGCAGTGTCACAGGGACTGAAGCTTTCTTT,CASSVTGTEAFF
TRBD1,TRBV4-2,NA,TRBJ1-1,TGTGCCAGCAGCAAACGGACAGGCATGAACACTGAAGCTTTCTTT,CASSKRTGMNTEAFF
TRBD2,TRBV7-2,NA,TRBJ2-3,TGTGCCAGCAGCTTAAATCCAGCGGGAGGGCCAGATACGCAGTATTTT,CASSLNPAGGPDTQYF
NA,TRBV27,NA,TRBJ2-5,TGTGCCAGCAGTCTCTATCAAGAGACCCAGTACTTC,CASSLYQETQYF
TRBD1,TRBV2,NA,TRBJ1-1,TGTGCCAGCGAGACAGGGCCGGGGACTGAAGCTTTCTTT,CASETGPGTEAFF
TRBD2,TRBV11-1,NA,TRBJ2-1,TGTGCCAGCAGCTTAGCGCGGGGCGGGGGTTTCTCCTACAATGAGCAGTTCTTC,CASSLARGGGFSYNEQFF
NA,TRBV28,NA,TRBJ2-7,TGTGCCAGCAGTCTAACTAGCCCACCCGTCTACGAGCAGTACTTC,CASSLTSPPVYEQYF
TRBD2,TRBV2,NA,TRBJ2-1,TGTGCCAGCATCTGGACTAGCGGATACAATGAGCAGTTCTTC,CASIWTSGYNEQFF
TRBD2,TRBV7-9,NA,TRBJ2-7,TGTGCCAGCAGCTTAGGGGCTAGCGGCGAGCAGTACTTC,CASSLGASGEQYF
NA,TRBV7-9,NA,TRBJ2-2,TGTGCCAGCAGCTCGACTTTGACAGAAAACACCGGGGAGCTGTTTTTT,CASSSTLTENTGELFF
NA,TRBV6-6,NA,TRBJ1-5,TGTGCCAGCAGTTACCTGGCACCTAGCAATCAGCCCCAGCATTTT,CASSYLAPSNQPQHF
TRBD2,TRBV6-5,once,TRBJ2-7,TGTGCCAGCAGAGGTCCGGGAGGCCTCTACGAGCAGTACTTC,CASRGPGGLYEQYF
TRBD1,TRBV7-8,few,TRBJ1-5,TGTGCCAGCAGCCCCGGGACAGCGGTTGATCAGCCCCAGCATTTT,CASSPGTAVDQPQHF
NA,TRBV30,NA,TRBJ2-1,TGTGCCTGGAGTGGACAGTACCCCTACAATGAGCAGTTCTTC,CAWSGQYPYNEQFF
NA,TRBV7-9,once,TRBJ2-1,TGTGCCAGCACCACTAGAGCCAATGAGCAGTTCTTC,CASTTRANEQFF
NA,TRBV9,NA,TRBJ1-6,TGTGCCAGCAGCGTCGGGGTAGTCTCCTATAATTCACCCCTCCACTTT,CASSVGVVSYNSPLHF
TRBD2,TRBV7-9,NA,TRBJ2-5,TGTGCCAGCAGCTCCCGGGGCTTGACTAGCGGGAGGGTCGAGACCCAGTACTTC,CASSSRGLTSGRVETQYF
NA,TRBV27,NA,TRBJ1-1,TGTGCCAGCATCCGGGACACTGAAGCTTTCTTT,CASIRDTEAFF
TRBD1,TRBV5-1,NA,TRBJ1-2,TGCGCCAGCAGCTTGGCCCCCGCGGGACAGGGGGACGGCTACACCTTC,CASSLAPAGQGDGYTF
NA,TRBV2,many,TRBJ1-5,TGTGCCAGCACCACAGCCAGTTATCAGCCCCAGCATTTT,CASTTASYQPQHF
NA,TRBV7-9,NA,TRBJ1-2,TGTGCCAGCATCAAGCTTACTACCTCTAGCGACAGCCTCTATGGCTACACCTTC,CASIKLTTSSDSLYGYTF
NA,TRBV6-5,NA,TRBJ2-1,TGTGCCAGCAGCCCTCCCGGGGGGCCCAACAATGAGCAGTTCTTC,CASSPPGGPNNEQFF
TRBD2,TRBV6-5,NA,TRBJ2-4,TGTGCCAGCAGTTACTCACCCGGGGGGGGGATTAACATTCAGTACTTC,CASSYSPGGGINIQYF
NA,TRBV18,NA,TRBJ2-3,TGTGCCAGCTCACCACCTAGCCCCGCCGATACGCAGTATTTT,CASSPPSPADTQYF
NA,TRBV9,NA,TRBJ2-1,TGTGCCAGCAGCGGTCCCTTAGGGGCGGGCGGGGACAATGAGCAGTTCTTC,CASSGPLGAGGDNEQFF
TRBD1,TRBV2,NA,TRBJ1-4,TGTGCCAGGCGGGGACAGGCCGGGCACGCAACTAATGAAAAACTGTTTTTT,CARRGQAGHATNEKLFF
NA,TRBV7-9,NA,TRBJ2-2,TGTGCCAGCAGCTCTATACAACAGCCTAACACCGGGGAGCTGTTTTTT,CASSSIQQPNTGELFF
TRBD1,TRBV6-5,NA,TRBJ1-1,TGTGCCAGCAGTTACTCGACAGGGTTCACTGAAGCTTTCTTT,CASSYSTGFTEAFF
NA,TRBV9,NA,TRBJ1-1,TGTGCCAGCAGCTCCGTTACAGGGATGGTAACTGAAGCTTTCTTT,CASSSVTGMVTEAFF
NA,TRBV30,once,TRBJ1-2,TGTGCCTGGAGTGGCCCCCCGGGGGTGCACTATGGCTACACCTTC,CAWSGPPGVHYGYTF
NA,TRBV6-6,NA,TRBJ1-5,TGTGCCAGCAGTCCACAGGGAAATCAGCCCCAGCATTTT,CASSPQGNQPQHF